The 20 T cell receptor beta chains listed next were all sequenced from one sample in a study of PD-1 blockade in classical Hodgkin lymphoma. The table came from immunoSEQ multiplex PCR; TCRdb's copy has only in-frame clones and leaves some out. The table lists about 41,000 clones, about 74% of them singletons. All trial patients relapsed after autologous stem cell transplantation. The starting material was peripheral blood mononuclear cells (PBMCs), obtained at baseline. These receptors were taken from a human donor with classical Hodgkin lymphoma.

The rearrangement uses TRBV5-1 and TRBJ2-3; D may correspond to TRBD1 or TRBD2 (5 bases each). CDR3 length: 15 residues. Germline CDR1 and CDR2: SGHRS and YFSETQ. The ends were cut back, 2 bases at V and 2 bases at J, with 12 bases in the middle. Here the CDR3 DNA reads TGCGCCAGCAGCTTAAGGGGAGTGATCACAGATACGCAGTATTTT. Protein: CASSLRGVITDTQYF.

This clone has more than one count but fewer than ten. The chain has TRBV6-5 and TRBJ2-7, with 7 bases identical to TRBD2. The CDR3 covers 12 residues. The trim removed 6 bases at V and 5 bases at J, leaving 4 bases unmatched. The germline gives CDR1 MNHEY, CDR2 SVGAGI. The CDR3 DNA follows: TGTGCCAGCAGGGGGGGGAGCCACGAGCAGTACTTC. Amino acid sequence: CASRGGSHEQYF.

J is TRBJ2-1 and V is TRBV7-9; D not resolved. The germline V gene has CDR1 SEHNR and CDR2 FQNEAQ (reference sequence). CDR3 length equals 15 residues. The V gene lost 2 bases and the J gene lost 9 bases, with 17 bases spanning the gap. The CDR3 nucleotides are TGTGCCAGCAGCTTACGGCTAAATGGACCGGGTGAGCAGTTCTTC. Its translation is CASSLRLNGPGEQFF.

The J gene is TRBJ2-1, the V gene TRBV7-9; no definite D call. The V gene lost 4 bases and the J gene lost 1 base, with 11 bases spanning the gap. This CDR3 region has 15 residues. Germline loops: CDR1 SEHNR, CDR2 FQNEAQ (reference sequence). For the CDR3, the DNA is TGTGCCAGCAGCTCCACGATTGGTTCCTACAATGAGCAGTTCTTC. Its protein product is CASSSTIGSYNEQFF.

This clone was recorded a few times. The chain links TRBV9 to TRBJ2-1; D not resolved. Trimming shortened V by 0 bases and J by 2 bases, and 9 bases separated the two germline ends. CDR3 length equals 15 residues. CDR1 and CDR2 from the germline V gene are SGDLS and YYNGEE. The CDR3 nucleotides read TGTGCCAGCAGCGTAGGAGGAATGCCCTACAATGAGCAGTTCTTC. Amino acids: CASSVGGMPYNEQFF.

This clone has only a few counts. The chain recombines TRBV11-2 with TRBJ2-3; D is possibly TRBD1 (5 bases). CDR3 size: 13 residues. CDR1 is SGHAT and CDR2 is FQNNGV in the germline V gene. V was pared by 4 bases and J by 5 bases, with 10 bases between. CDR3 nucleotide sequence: TGTGCCAGCAGCTGGCTAGGGGTAGATACGCAGTATTTT. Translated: CASSWLGVDTQYF.

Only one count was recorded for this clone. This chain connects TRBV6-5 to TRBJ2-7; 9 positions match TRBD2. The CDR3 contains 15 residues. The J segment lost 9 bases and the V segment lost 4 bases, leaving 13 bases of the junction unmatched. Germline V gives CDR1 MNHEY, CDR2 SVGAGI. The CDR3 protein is CASSSNWGGRAWQYF. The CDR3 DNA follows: TGTGCCAGCAGTTCCAACTGGGGCGGGAGGGCCTGGCAGTACTTC.

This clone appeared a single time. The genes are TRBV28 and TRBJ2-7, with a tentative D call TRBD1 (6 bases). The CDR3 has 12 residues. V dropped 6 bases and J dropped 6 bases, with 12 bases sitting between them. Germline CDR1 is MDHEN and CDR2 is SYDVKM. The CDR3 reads CASRATGFEQYF. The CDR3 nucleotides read TGTGCCAGCAGAGCTACAGGGTTCGAGCAGTACTTC. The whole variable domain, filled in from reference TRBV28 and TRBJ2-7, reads DVKVTQSSRYLVKRTGEKVFLECVQDMDHENMFWYRQDPGLGLRLIYFSYDVKMKEKGDIPEGYSVSREKKERFSLILESASTNQTSMYLCASRATGFEQYFGPGTRLTVT.

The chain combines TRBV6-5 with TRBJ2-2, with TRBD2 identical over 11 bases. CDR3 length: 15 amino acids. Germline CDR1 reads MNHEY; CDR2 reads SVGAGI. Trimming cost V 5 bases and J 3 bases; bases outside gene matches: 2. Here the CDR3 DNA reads TGTGCCAGCAGTACTAGCGGGAGCTACACCGGGGAGCTGTTTTTT. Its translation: CASSTSGSYTGELFF.

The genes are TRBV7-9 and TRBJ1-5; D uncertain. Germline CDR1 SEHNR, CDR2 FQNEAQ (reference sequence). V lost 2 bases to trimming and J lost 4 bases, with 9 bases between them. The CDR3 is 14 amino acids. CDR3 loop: CASSLSSGNQPQHF. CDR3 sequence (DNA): TGTGCCAGCAGCTTATCAAGCGGGAATCAGCCCCAGCATTTT. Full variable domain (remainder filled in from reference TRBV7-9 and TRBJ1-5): DTGVSQNPRHKITKRGQNVTFRCDPISEHNRLYWYRQTLGQGPEFLTYFQNEAQLEKSRLLSDRFSAERPKGSFSTLEIQRTEQGDSAMYLCASSLSSGNQPQHFGDGTRLSIL.

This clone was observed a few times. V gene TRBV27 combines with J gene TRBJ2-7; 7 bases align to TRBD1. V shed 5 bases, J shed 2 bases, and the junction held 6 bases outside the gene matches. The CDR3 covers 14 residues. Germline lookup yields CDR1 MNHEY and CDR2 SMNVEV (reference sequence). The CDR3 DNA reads TGTGCCAGCAGTCCCTCGGGACAGACCTACGAGCAGTACTTC. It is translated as CASSPSGQTYEQYF.

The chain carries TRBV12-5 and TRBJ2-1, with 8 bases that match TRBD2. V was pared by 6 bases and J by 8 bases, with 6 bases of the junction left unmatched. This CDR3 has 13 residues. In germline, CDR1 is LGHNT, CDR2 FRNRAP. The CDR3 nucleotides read TGTGCTAGTGGCCCGCGGGGGGCCGATGAGCAGTTCTTC. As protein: CASGPRGADEQFF.

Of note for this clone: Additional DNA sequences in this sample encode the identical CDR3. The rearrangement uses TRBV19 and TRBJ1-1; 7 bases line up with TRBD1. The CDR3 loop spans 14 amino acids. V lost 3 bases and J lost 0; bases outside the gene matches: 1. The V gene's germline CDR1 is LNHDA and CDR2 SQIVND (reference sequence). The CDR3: CASSIRGMNTEAFF. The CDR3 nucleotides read TGTGCCAGTAGTATCAGGGGGATGAACACTGAAGCTTTCTTT. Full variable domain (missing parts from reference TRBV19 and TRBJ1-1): DGGITQSPKYLFRKEGQNVTLSCEQNLNHDAMYWYRQDPGQGLRLIYYSQIVNDFQKGDIAEGYSVSREKKESFPLTVTSAQKNPTAFYLCASSIRGMNTEAFFGQGTRLTVV.

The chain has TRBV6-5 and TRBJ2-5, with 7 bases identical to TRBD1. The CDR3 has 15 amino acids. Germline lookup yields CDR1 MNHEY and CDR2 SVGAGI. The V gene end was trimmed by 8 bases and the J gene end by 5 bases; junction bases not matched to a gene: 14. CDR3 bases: TGTGCCAGCCGCTACCAGGGGGTAGTTATGGAGACCCAGTACTTC. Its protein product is CASRYQGVVMETQYF.

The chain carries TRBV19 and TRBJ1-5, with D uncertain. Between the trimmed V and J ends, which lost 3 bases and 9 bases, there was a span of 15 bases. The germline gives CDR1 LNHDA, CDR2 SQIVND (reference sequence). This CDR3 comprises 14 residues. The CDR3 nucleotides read TGTGCCAGTAGTATGCCTTCCTCACTTTGGCCCCAGCATTTT. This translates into CASSMPSSLWPQHF.

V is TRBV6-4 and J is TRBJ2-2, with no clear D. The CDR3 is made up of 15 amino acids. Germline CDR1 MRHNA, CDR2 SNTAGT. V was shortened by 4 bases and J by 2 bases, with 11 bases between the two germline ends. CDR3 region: CASSALPSNTGELFF. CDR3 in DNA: TGTGCCAGCAGTGCCCTACCTTCCAACACCGGGGAGCTGTTTTTT.

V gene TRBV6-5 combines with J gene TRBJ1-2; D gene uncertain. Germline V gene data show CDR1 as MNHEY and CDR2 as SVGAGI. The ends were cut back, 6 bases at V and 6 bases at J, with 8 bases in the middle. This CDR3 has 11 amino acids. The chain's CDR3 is CASRGNDGYTF. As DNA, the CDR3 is TGTGCCAGCAGGGGGAATGATGGCTACACCTTC.

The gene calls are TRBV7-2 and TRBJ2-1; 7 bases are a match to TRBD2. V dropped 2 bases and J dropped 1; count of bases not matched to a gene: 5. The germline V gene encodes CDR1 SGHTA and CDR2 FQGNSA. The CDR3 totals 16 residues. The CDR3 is CASSLSGGSSYNEQFF. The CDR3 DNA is TGTGCCAGCAGCTTATCTGGCGGGAGTTCCTACAATGAGCAGTTCTTC.

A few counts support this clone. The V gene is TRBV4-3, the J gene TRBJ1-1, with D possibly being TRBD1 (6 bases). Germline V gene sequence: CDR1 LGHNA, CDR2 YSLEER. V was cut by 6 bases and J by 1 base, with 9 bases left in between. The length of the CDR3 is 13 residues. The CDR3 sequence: CASSLRGNTEAFF. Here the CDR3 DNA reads TGCGCCAGCAGTCTCAGGGGGAACACTGAAGCTTTCTTT.

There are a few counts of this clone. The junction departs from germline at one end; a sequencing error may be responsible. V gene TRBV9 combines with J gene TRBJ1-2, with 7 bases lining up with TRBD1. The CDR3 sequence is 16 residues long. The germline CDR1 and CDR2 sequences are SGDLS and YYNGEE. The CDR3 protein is CASSPRTGLVHDVHSF. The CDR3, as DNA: TGTGCCAGCAGCCCTAGGACAGGTTTGGTCCATGACGTACACTCCTTC.